This section outlines one T cell receptor (beta chain) sequence together with its context. Repertoires were generated with immunoSEQ multiplex PCR, while TCRdb's copy carries only in-frame clones and drops some. Of 220,000 or so clones listed, approximately 85% are singletons. This record belongs to a study of blood T cell repertoires in COVID-19. Losses at the gene ends were 3 bases for V and 10 bases for J; bases not matched to a gene: 14. Germline CDR1 is SGHVS and CDR2 is FQNEAQ. The CDR3 is made up of 18 amino acids. The receptor was isolated from a middle-aged man who had recovered from COVID-19. Material: peripheral blood. The gene calls are TRBV7-8 and TRBJ1-6; TRBD1 aligns across 11 bases. As DNA, the CDR3 is TGTGCCAGCAGCTTCTCCCCCGCAGGACAGGGGGCCGACTCACCCCTCCACTTT. Its translation is CASSFSPAGQGADSPLHF.